Below, 21 T cell receptor beta chains from the same sample are listed, as sequenced in a study of cytomegalovirus exposure and HLA in healthy donors. The study ran its PCR with 60 Vbeta and 13 Jbeta primers. Some clones are missing from TCRdb's copy, which holds only in-frame ones; the method was immunoSEQ multiplex PCR. There are about 130,000 clones in the sample, with less than 2.5% held by the top ten. Sequencing was carried out using PBMCs. These receptors all come from a woman in her sixties or seventies in good health and CMV-seronegative.

The chain is built from TRBV5-1 and TRBJ2-5; D gene unclear. V lost 4 bases, J lost 5 bases, and 15 bases lay in between. The CDR3 runs to 14 residues. CDR1 is SGHRS, CDR2 YFSETQ, per germline. In DNA form, the CDR3 reads TGCGCCAGCAGCCTGAGGCCCACTCCGGAGACCCAGTACTTC. Encoded protein: CASSLRPTPETQYF.

The gene calls are TRBV7-2 and TRBJ1-1; a possible D gene is TRBD1 (6 bases). The CDR3 spans 15 residues. Trimming took 5 bases from V and 0 from J, leaving 13 bases between them. The germline gives CDR1 SGHTA, CDR2 FQGNSA. Here the CDR3 DNA reads TGTGCCAGCAGCCCGGACAGCGGGGTGAACACTGAAGCTTTCTTT. It encodes CASSPDSGVNTEAFF.

CDR3 nucleotides: TGCGCCAGCAGCTTGGGGGGCGGGGTACGGTCCGAGCAGTACTTC. Amino acid sequence: CASSLGGGVRSEQYF. The rearrangement joins TRBV5-1 to TRBJ2-7; the D gene is possibly TRBD2 (6 bases). CDR3 length: 15 amino acids. Trimming took off 0 bases at V and 6 bases at J, with 16 bases between the two ends. Germline assignment: CDR1 SGHRS and CDR2 YFSETQ.

The chain carries TRBV28 and TRBJ2-7; 7 nucleotides line up with TRBD2. Germline assignment: CDR1 MDHEN and CDR2 SYDVKM. CDR3 length: 15 amino acids. V was pared by 6 bases and J by 3 bases, with 11 bases of the junction left unmatched. The CDR3 DNA follows: TGTGCCAGCAGCCCTCCTGCGGGAGCGTACTACGAGCAGTACTTC. Translated: CASSPPAGAYYEQYF.

The chain carries TRBV4-1 and TRBJ1-1; 11 bases fit TRBD1. CDR1 is MGHRA, CDR2 YSYEKL, per germline. The CDR3 totals 14 residues. After removal of 7 bases from V and 10 bases from J, the junction contained 11 bases not matched to a gene. DNA for the CDR3: TGCGCCAGCATTGCAATTGGGACAGGGGGTTCAGCTTTCTTT. Its protein product is CASIAIGTGGSAFF.

V is TRBV9 and J is TRBJ1-6; 10 nucleotides align to TRBD1. V lost 3 bases to trimming and J lost 9 bases; unmatched junction nucleotides: 15. This CDR3 is built from 18 residues. Germline V gene data show CDR1 as SGDLS and CDR2 as YYNGEE. The CDR3 sequence: CASSGAGTGASRGSPLHF. In DNA form, the CDR3 reads TGTGCCAGCAGCGGGGCCGGGACAGGGGCGTCGCGAGGTTCACCCCTCCACTTT.

CDR3 protein: CASSPTGGPYYEQYF. CDR3 DNA: TGTGCCAGCAGTCCTACAGGGGGCCCCTACTACGAGCAGTACTTC. This chain connects TRBV28 to TRBJ2-7, with 9 bases that match TRBD1. V gave up 5 bases and J gave up 3 bases; unmatched junction bases: 8. CDR1 and CDR2 (germline): MDHEN, SYDVKM. This CDR3 has 15 residues.

The DNA for the CDR3 is TGTGCCAGTCTACACCGGGACAGAAATCAGCCCCAGCATTTT. It encodes CASLHRDRNQPQHF. V gene TRBV19 combines with J gene TRBJ1-5, with 7 bases matching TRBD1. Germline V lookup: CDR1 LNHDA, CDR2 SQIVND (reference sequence). The CDR3 loop spans 14 amino acids. The junction had 8 bases not matched to a gene; V was cut back by 8 bases and J by 4 bases.

This chain uses TRBV12-5 with TRBJ2-1, with a tentative D call TRBD1 (5 bases). The germline gives CDR1 LGHNT, CDR2 FRNRAP. Deletions cut 5 bases from V and 0 bases from J, with 11 bases between. There are 15 residues in the CDR3. The chain's CDR3 is CASGARDSSYNEQFF. The CDR3 region has the DNA TGTGCTAGTGGTGCCAGGGATAGCTCCTACAATGAGCAGTTCTTC.

With regard to this clone: The same CDR3 is also encoded by other DNA sequences in this sample. This sequence joins TRBV5-1 and TRBJ2-3; TRBD1 agrees at 8 bases. V lost 2 bases and J lost 2; bases outside the gene matches: 4. CDR3 length: 15 residues. Germline values: CDR1 SGHRS, CDR2 YFSETQ. The chain's CDR3 is CASSLGQGPTDTQYF. CDR3 bases: TGCGCCAGCAGCTTAGGACAGGGACCCACAGATACGCAGTATTTT. Based on the CDR3 plus reference TRBV5-1 and TRBJ2-3, the full variable domain is KAGVTQTPRYLIKTRGQQVTLSCSPISGHRSVSWYQQTPGQGLQFLFEYFSETQRNKGNFPGRFSGRQFSNSRSEMNVSTLELGDSALYLCASSLGQGPTDTQYFGPGTRLTVL.

The chain employs TRBV18 and TRBJ1-5; 12 bases are a match to TRBD1. The V segment lost 0 bases and the J segment 7 bases; nucleotides outside the gene matches: 10. The CDR3 contains 18 residues. CDR1 is KGHSH and CDR2 is LQKENI in the germline V gene. The CDR3 DNA reads TGTGCCAGCTCACCACCGTTTGGGACAGGGGGCGCATACCAGCCCCAGCATTTT. Translated: CASSPPFGTGGAYQPQHF.

This sequence joins TRBV5-6 and TRBJ2-7; maybe TRBD2 (5 bases). Germline loops: CDR1 SGHDT, CDR2 YYEEEE. Trimming shortened V by 0 bases and J by 3 bases, and 7 bases separated the two germline ends. The CDR3 sequence is 13 residues long. The CDR3 bases are TGTGCCAGCAGCTTGGACGGGGACTACGAGCAGTACTTC. It codes for CASSLDGDYEQYF.

The rearrangement links TRBV6-5 to TRBJ2-5, with 8 bases fitting TRBD1. This CDR3 has 15 residues. Per germline, CDR1 MNHEY and CDR2 SVGAGI. After removal of 0 bases from V and 5 bases from J, the junction contained 5 bases not matched to a gene. CDR3: CASSYSRQGWETQYF. The CDR3 DNA is TGTGCCAGCAGTTACTCGAGACAGGGGTGGGAGACCCAGTACTTC.

The CDR3 reads CASSMRAKPRVNTEAFF. Here the CDR3 DNA reads TGTGCCAGTAGTATGAGGGCTAAGCCTCGGGTGAACACTGAAGCTTTCTTT. This chain uses TRBV19 with TRBJ1-1, with D unresolved. Looked up from germline, CDR1 is LNHDA and CDR2 is SQIVND (reference sequence). V was cut by 3 bases and J by 0 bases, with 17 bases left in between. The CDR3 extends over 17 amino acids.

The chain joins TRBV6-6 to TRBJ2-7; TRBD2 might be the D (5 bases). The CDR3 has 15 amino acids. V lost 5 bases, J lost 0 bases, and 14 bases lay in between. CDR1 is MNHNY and CDR2 is SVGAGI in the germline V gene (reference sequence). CDR3 residues: CASSEGQWSSYEQYF. The CDR3 nucleotides are TGTGCCAGCAGTGAGGGCCAATGGAGCTCCTACGAGCAGTACTTC.

Here the CDR3 reads CASSVGGTGDQPQHF. CDR3 nucleotides: TGTGCCAGCAGCGTAGGGGGGACAGGGGATCAGCCCCAGCATTTT. V usage is TRBV9 and J usage is TRBJ1-5, with 10 bases aligning to TRBD1. Germline CDR1 is SGDLS and CDR2 is YYNGEE. This CDR3 has 15 amino acids. V lost 0 bases to trimming and J lost 5 bases; unmatched junction nucleotides: 2.

V gene TRBV4-2 combines with J gene TRBJ1-2; D uncertain. Germline V gene sequence: CDR1 LGHNA, CDR2 YNFKEQ. V gave up 1 base and J gave up 2 bases, with 11 bases separating them. The CDR3 contains 15 residues. CDR3 amino acids: CASSQVVQINYGYTF. The CDR3 DNA reads as TGTGCCAGCAGCCAAGTTGTACAGATCAACTATGGCTACACCTTC.

The rearrangement joins TRBV7-2 to TRBJ2-7, with 9 bases lining up with TRBD1. Trimming cost V 5 bases and J 3 bases; bases outside gene matches: 2. The CDR3 is 13 amino acids. Germline V lookup: CDR1 SGHTA, CDR2 FQGNSA. CDR3 DNA sequence: TGTGCCAGCAGCCACAGGGGGCTCTACGAGCAGTACTTC. Amino acids: CASSHRGLYEQYF.

V usage is TRBV6-5 and J usage is TRBJ1-2, with 8 bases matching TRBD1. V shed 5 bases and J 4 bases; nucleotides not matched to a gene: 9. Germline V gene sequence: CDR1 MNHEY, CDR2 SVGAGI. The CDR3 has 15 amino acids. The CDR3 region is CASSPTDRGGYGYTF. The CDR3 DNA reads as TGTGCCAGCAGTCCTACCGACAGGGGTGGCTATGGCTACACCTTC.

The chain combines TRBV6-6 with TRBJ1-6; D unresolved. With 6 bases removed from V and 9 bases from J, the gap between germline ends came to 6 bases. This CDR3 has 11 amino acids. Germline V gene lookup returns CDR1 MNHNY and CDR2 SVGAGI (reference sequence). The CDR3 loop is CASRSSSPLHF. In nucleotides, the CDR3 is TGTGCCAGCAGGTCATCTTCACCCCTCCACTTT.

The chain joins TRBV11-2 to TRBJ2-5; D is ambiguous. The CDR3 has 13 residues. V was shortened by 3 bases and J by 4 bases, with 9 bases between the two germline ends. CDR1 is SGHAT and CDR2 is FQNNGV in the germline V gene. CDR3 sequence reads: CASSFSQLETQYF. The CDR3 DNA is TGTGCCAGCAGCTTTTCCCAATTAGAGACCCAGTACTTC.